These T cell receptor beta chains were read from a single sample in a study of CD8 T cells in Susac syndrome. TCRdb itself ran the immunoSEQ multiplex PCR reads through MiXCR, one entry per CDR3 protein. In the table there are some 100,000 distinct CDR3 sequences, 85% to 95% of which are singletons. The sequenced sample consisted of CD8+ T cells from PBMCs. Receptors originate from a human donor in good health. Both conserved end residues are part of each CDR3. The D gene is left open where the match is weak. Not all rows give a size; the values are once, few, many and, for expanded clones, a class.

j_call: TRBJ2-4
clone_size: -
v_call: TRBV29-1
d_call: -
cdr3_nt: TGCAGCGTTCAAGACGACAAAACCATTCAGTACTTC
cdr3_aa: CSVQDDKTIQYF

j_call: TRBJ2-7
clone_size: -
v_call: TRBV7-3
d_call: -
cdr3_nt: TGTGCCAGCAGCAAGAGCGGATGGGGAGAGCAGTACTTC
cdr3_aa: CASSKSGWGEQYF

j_call: TRBJ2-7
clone_size: -
v_call: TRBV7-2
d_call: -
cdr3_nt: TGTGCCAGCAGCCAAAAGGTCAGCCACAGGGCCACCTACGAGCAGTACTTC
cdr3_aa: CASSQKVSHRATYEQYF

j_call: TRBJ1-3
clone_size: -
v_call: TRBV29-1
d_call: -
cdr3_nt: TGCAGCGCCAACCAGGGGACAACTGGAAACACCATATATTTT
cdr3_aa: CSANQGTTGNTIYF

j_call: TRBJ1-1
clone_size: -
v_call: TRBV7-9
d_call: -
cdr3_nt: TGTGCCAGCAGCCGCCCAAGTAGTGAAGCTTTCTTT
cdr3_aa: CASSRPSSEAFF

j_call: TRBJ1-2
clone_size: -
v_call: TRBV29-1
d_call: TRBD1
cdr3_nt: TGCAGCGTGGACCGGGACAGAGTACATGGCTACACCTTC
cdr3_aa: CSVDRDRVHGYTF

j_call: TRBJ1-1
clone_size: -
v_call: TRBV3-1
d_call: -
cdr3_nt: TGTGCCAGCAGCCAAGGGACAGCCAGAACTGAAGCTTTCTTT
cdr3_aa: CASSQGTARTEAFF

j_call: TRBJ2-2
clone_size: once
v_call: TRBV7-2
d_call: TRBD2
cdr3_nt: TGTGCCAGCCGACTTCGGACTAGCGGCACCGGGGAGCTGTTTTTT
cdr3_aa: CASRLRTSGTGELFF

j_call: TRBJ1-1
clone_size: -
v_call: TRBV19
d_call: TRBD1
cdr3_nt: TGTGCCAGTAGCGTTATACTACCGACAGGGACGGCCACTGAAGCTTTCTTT
cdr3_aa: CASSVILPTGTATEAFF

j_call: TRBJ1-1
clone_size: -
v_call: TRBV5-1
d_call: -
cdr3_nt: TGCGCCAGCAGCTTACAAGACTCTGAAGCTTTCTTT
cdr3_aa: CASSLQDSEAFF

j_call: TRBJ1-5
clone_size: -
v_call: TRBV20-1
d_call: -
cdr3_nt: TGCAGTGCTAGACAGGGAAATGGCAATCAGCCCCAGCATTTT
cdr3_aa: CSARQGNGNQPQHF

j_call: TRBJ2-5
clone_size: -
v_call: TRBV6-6
d_call: -
cdr3_nt: TGTGCCAGCAGATCGGGAGAGACCCAGTACTTC
cdr3_aa: CASRSGETQYF

j_call: TRBJ2-7
clone_size: -
v_call: TRBV4-1
d_call: TRBD2
cdr3_nt: TGCGCCAGCAGCCAAGGAATTGGGGGGGAGTCCTACGAGCAGTACTTC
cdr3_aa: CASSQGIGGESYEQYF

j_call: TRBJ2-5
clone_size: -
v_call: TRBV25-1
d_call: TRBD2
cdr3_nt: TGTGCCAGCAGTGAATTGACTAGCGGGGTGGGGGAGACCCAGTACTTC
cdr3_aa: CASSELTSGVGETQYF

j_call: TRBJ2-7
clone_size: -
v_call: TRBV12-5
d_call: -
cdr3_nt: TGTGCTAGTGGTTTGCCTACGGCGGGGGCGCCCTACGAGCAGTACTTC
cdr3_aa: CASGLPTAGAPYEQYF

j_call: TRBJ1-2
clone_size: once
v_call: TRBV20-1
d_call: -
cdr3_nt: TGCAGTGCTATTCCCCCCGGTAACTATGGCTACACCTTC
cdr3_aa: CSAIPPGNYGYTF

j_call: TRBJ1-1
clone_size: -
v_call: TRBV7-3
d_call: -
cdr3_nt: TGTGCCAGCAGCTCAATACCCCCCGGGGCTTCAAACACTGAAGCTTTCTTT
cdr3_aa: CASSSIPPGASNTEAFF

j_call: TRBJ1-2
clone_size: few
v_call: TRBV11-1
d_call: -
cdr3_nt: TGTGCCAGCAGCTTAGGGCCCTCGGACGGCTACACCTTC
cdr3_aa: CASSLGPSDGYTF

j_call: TRBJ2-1
clone_size: few
v_call: TRBV6-2/TRBV6-3
d_call: -
cdr3_nt: TGTGCCAGCAGTCGGAACAATGAGCAGTTCTTC
cdr3_aa: CASSRNNEQFF

j_call: TRBJ1-1
clone_size: once
v_call: TRBV10-3
d_call: TRBD1
cdr3_nt: TGTGCCATCGGGCGGGACAGGGATATGAACACTGAAGCTTTCTTT
cdr3_aa: CAIGRDRDMNTEAFF

j_call: TRBJ2-1
clone_size: -
v_call: TRBV10-3
d_call: TRBD1
cdr3_nt: TGTGCCATCAGTGGTACAGGGGATGAGCAGTTCTTC
cdr3_aa: CAISGTGDEQFF

j_call: TRBJ1-5
clone_size: -
v_call: TRBV19
d_call: -
cdr3_nt: TGTGCCAGTAGTGGGGGGCTTGGCAATCAGCCCCAGCATTTT
cdr3_aa: CASSGGLGNQPQHF